These 15 T cell receptor beta chains were sequenced from one sample in a study of identical twins. One entry per CDR3 protein results from TCRdb running MiXCR on the 5' RACE reads. The sample has under 900,000 distinct CDR3 sequences, 9% to 15% seen once. These same data were also listed under a study on yellow fever vaccine responses in identical twins.

The specimen sequenced was PBMCs. The receptors here all came from a woman under 30 in good health.

This chain joins TRBV5-1 and TRBJ2-1; D may be TRBD1 (5 bases). Trimming pared 6 bases from V and 0 bases from J, leaving 13 bases between. The CDR3 consists of 15 residues. From germline, CDR1 is SGHRS and CDR2 YFSETQ. The DNA for the CDR3 is TGCGCCAGCACCACACAGGCGAGCTCCTACAATGAGCAGTTCTTC. Its translation is CASTTQASSYNEQFF.

The chain carries TRBV13 and TRBJ2-3; D gene ambiguous. Looked up from germline, CDR1 is PRHDT and CDR2 is FYEKMQ (reference sequence). Trimming cost V 5 bases and J 4 bases, with 19 bases left between them. The length of the CDR3 is 16 residues. The CDR3 is CASSPSIPSVADTQYF. The CDR3 nucleotides are TGTGCCAGCAGCCCGTCGATCCCCTCCGTCGCAGATACGCAGTATTTT.

This clonotype has at least ten counts. The chain employs TRBV15 and TRBJ2-1, with D uncertain. Per the germline V gene, CDR1 is LNHNV and CDR2 is YYDKDF (reference sequence). V dropped 7 bases and J dropped 7 bases, with 11 bases sitting between them. The CDR3 runs 12 residues. The CDR3 region has the DNA TGTGCCACCACCACCCTAGGGAATGAGCAGTTCTTC. Amino acid sequence: CATTTLGNEQFF.

This clonotype appeared a few times. The chain has TRBV20-1 and TRBJ2-1; 9 nucleotides line up with TRBD2. The V segment lost 1 base and the J segment 3 bases; nucleotides outside the gene matches: 1. Per the germline V gene, CDR1 is DFQATT and CDR2 is SNEGSKA (reference sequence). This CDR3 contains 14 residues. The CDR3 region is CSARVAGDYNEQFF. The CDR3 DNA is TGCAGTGCTAGAGTAGCGGGGGACTACAATGAGCAGTTCTTC.

The chain combines TRBV5-5 with TRBJ2-7, with D perhaps TRBD2 (5 bases). CDR1 SGHKS and CDR2 YYEKEE come from the germline V gene (reference sequence). V was clipped by 4 bases and J by 3 bases, with 17 bases between them. This CDR3 contains 15 residues. The CDR3 sequence is CASSQASDSLYEQYV. CDR3 DNA sequence: TGTGCCAGCAGCCAGGCGTCGGACTCCCTCTACGAGCAGTACGTC.

The gene calls are TRBV3-1 and TRBJ2-3, with D unclear. V lost 1 base and J 3 bases, leaving 11 bases between the germline ends. The germline CDR1 and CDR2 sequences are LGHDT and YNNKEL (reference sequence). CDR3 length equals 15 residues. For the CDR3, the DNA is TGTGCCAGCAGCCAAGTGGTTTTTATGACAGATACGCAGTATTTT. This sequence encodes CASSQVVFMTDTQYF.

This clonotype was counted only a few times. The J gene is TRBJ2-2, the V gene TRBV7-2, with 9 bases matching TRBD2. This CDR3 contains 17 residues. V shed 6 bases and J 5 bases; nucleotides not matched to a gene: 13. Germline CDR1 and CDR2: SGHTA and FQGNSA. The CDR3 region is CASRLSLAGPGTGELFF. CDR3 nucleotide sequence: TGTGCCAGCAGACTATCCCTAGCGGGACCGGGGACCGGGGAGCTGTTTTTT.

This sequence joins TRBV2 and TRBJ2-7, with D maybe TRBD2 (6 bases). The V gene's germline CDR1 is SNHLY and CDR2 FYNNEI. V gave up 3 bases and J gave up 6 bases, with 9 bases separating them. The CDR3 consists of 12 residues. CDR3: CASSEGLLEQYF. The DNA of the CDR3 is TGTGCCAGCAGTGAGGGACTTCTCGAGCAGTACTTC. Supplemented by reference TRBV2 and TRBJ2-7, the full variable domain reads EPEVTQTPSHQVTQMGQEVILRCVPISNHLYFYWYRQILGQKVEFLVSFYNNEISEKSEIFDDQFSVERPDGSNFTLKIRSTKLEDSAMYFCASSEGLLEQYFGPGTRLTVT.

This clonotype was found many times. The genes are TRBV10-3 and TRBJ2-7; D may be TRBD1 (6 bases). V shed 3 bases and J shed 0 bases, with 12 bases lying between them. The CDR3 spans 15 residues. Germline V gives CDR1 ENHRY, CDR2 SYGVKD. The CDR3 spells CAISEFEDSSYEQYV. CDR3 nucleotide sequence: TGTGCCATCAGTGAATTTGAGGACAGCTCCTACGAGCAGTACGTC.

This clonotype occurred a few times. V gene TRBV18 combines with J gene TRBJ2-7, with D uncertain. V was shortened by 6 bases and J by 2 bases, with 14 bases between the two germline ends. CDR1 and CDR2 (germline): KGHSH, LQKENI. The CDR3 extends over 14 amino acids. The CDR3 nucleotides read TGTGCCAGCTCGATGCTTGGGGTAGCCTACGAGCAGTACTTC. This translates into CASSMLGVAYEQYF.

This clonotype has only a few counts. V gene TRBV7-9 combines with J gene TRBJ2-7, with TRBD1 matching over 9 bases. The CDR3 has 17 residues. V trimming: 5 bases; J trimming: 3 bases; junction bases outside the gene matches: 14. Germline V gives CDR1 SEHNR, CDR2 FQNEAQ (reference sequence). The CDR3 loop is CASSISTGGSHFYEQYF. CDR3 nucleotides: TGTGCCAGCAGCATTTCGACAGGGGGGTCCCATTTCTACGAGCAGTACTTC.

This chain connects TRBV20-1 to TRBJ2-3; the D is unclear. CDR1 and CDR2 (germline): DFQATT, SNEGSKA (reference sequence). Trimming cost V 2 bases and J 3 bases, with 9 bases left between them. The CDR3 contains 13 residues. CDR3 region: CSARLPLTDTQYF. CDR3 nucleotides: TGCAGTGCTAGACTCCCCCTGACAGATACGCAGTATTTT.

This clonotype was counted many times. CDR3 bases: TGTGCCAGCAGCTTTGAATCTGGGGCCAACGTCCTGACTTTC. Encoded protein: CASSFESGANVLTF. The rearrangement joins TRBV5-6 to TRBJ2-6; D call uncertain. Germline V gene sequence: CDR1 SGHDT, CDR2 YYEEEE. The CDR3 is 14 amino acids. V gave up 2 bases and J gave up 1 base, with 4 bases separating them. The complete variable domain, with remaining parts taken from reference TRBV5-6 and TRBJ2-6, reads DAGVTQSPTHLIKTRGQQVTLRCSPKSGHDTVSWYQQALGQGPQFIFQYYEEEERQRGNFPDRFSGHQFPNYSSELNVNALLLGDSALYLCASSFESGANVLTFGAGSRLTVL.

In regard to this clonotype: One end of the junction varies from germline; a read error may be responsible. This chain uses TRBV5-1 with TRBJ2-3; D is perhaps TRBD1 (5 bases). Per the germline V gene, CDR1 is SGHRS and CDR2 is YFSETQ. The CDR3 extends over 15 amino acids. The CDR3 DNA sequence: TGCGCCAACAGCTTGGTAGGGCAGAAGGGGGATACGCAGTATTTT. Translating gives CANSLVGQKGDTQYF.

This clonotype was observed a few times. The rearrangement uses TRBV11-1 and TRBJ2-1; 7 bases align to TRBD1. Per germline, CDR1 SGHAT and CDR2 FQDESV (reference sequence). The CDR3 runs to 14 residues. Unmatched junction bases numbered 10, after V lost 4 bases and J lost 10 bases. CDR3 DNA: TGTGCCAGCAGCTCGCCCGGGACAGCGTGGGAGCAGTTCTTC. It translates to CASSSPGTAWEQFF.